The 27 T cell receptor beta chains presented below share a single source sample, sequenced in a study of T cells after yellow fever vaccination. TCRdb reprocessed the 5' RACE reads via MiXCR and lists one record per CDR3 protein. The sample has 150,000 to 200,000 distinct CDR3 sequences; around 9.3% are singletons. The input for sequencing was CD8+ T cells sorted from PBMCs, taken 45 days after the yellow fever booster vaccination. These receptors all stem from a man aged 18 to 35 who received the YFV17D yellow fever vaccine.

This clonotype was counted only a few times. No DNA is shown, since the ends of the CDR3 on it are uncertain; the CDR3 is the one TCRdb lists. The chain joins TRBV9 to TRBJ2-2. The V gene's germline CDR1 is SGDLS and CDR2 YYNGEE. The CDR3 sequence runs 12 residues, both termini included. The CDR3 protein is CASSGPPGSCFF.

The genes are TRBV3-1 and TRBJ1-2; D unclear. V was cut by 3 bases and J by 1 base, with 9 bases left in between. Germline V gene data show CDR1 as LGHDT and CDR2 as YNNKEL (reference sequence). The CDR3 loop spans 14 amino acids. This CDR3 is CASSHGRINYGYTF. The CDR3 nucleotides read TGTGCCAGCAGCCACGGACGGATTAACTATGGCTACACCTTC.

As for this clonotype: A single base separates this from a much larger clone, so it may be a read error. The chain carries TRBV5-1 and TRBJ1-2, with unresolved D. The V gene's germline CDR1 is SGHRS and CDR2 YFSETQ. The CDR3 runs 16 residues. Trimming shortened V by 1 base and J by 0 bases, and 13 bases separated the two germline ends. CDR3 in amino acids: CASSLSSQRTNYGYTF. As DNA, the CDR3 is TGCGCCAGCAGCTTGAGCTCGCAGAGGACTAACTATGGCTACACCTTC.

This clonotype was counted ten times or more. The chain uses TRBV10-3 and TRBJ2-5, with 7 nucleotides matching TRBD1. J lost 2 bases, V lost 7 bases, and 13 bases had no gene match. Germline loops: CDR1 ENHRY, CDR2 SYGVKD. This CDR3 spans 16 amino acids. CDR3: CAITPDRTRAQETQYF. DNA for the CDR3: TGTGCCATCACCCCGGACAGGACCAGGGCTCAAGAGACCCAGTACTTC.

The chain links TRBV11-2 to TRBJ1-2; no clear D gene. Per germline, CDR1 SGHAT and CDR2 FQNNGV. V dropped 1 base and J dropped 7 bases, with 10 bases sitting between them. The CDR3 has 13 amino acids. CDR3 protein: CASSLGAGGGYTF. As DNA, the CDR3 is TGTGCCAGCAGCTTAGGGGCCGGCGGTGGCTACACCTTC.

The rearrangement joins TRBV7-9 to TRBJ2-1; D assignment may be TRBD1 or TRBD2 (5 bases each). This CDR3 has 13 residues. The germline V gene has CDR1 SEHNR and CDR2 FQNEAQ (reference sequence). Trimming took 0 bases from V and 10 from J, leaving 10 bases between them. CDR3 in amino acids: CASSLAGVREQFF. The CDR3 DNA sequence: TGTGCCAGCAGCTTAGCGGGGGTCCGGGAGCAGTTCTTC. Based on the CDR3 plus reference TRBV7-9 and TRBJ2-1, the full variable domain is DTGVSQNPRHKITKRGQNVTFRCDPISEHNRLYWYRQTLGQGPEFLTYFQNEAQLEKSRLLSDRFSAERPKGSFSTLEIQRTEQGDSAMYLCASSLAGVREQFFGPGTRLTVL.

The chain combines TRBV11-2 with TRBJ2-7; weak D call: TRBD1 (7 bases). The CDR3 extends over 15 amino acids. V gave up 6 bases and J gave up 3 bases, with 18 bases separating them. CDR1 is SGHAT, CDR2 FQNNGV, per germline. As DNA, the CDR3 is TGTGCCAGCAGTCCCGGAGGGGGCCCTAGCTACGAGCAGTACTTC. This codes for CASSPGGGPSYEQYF.

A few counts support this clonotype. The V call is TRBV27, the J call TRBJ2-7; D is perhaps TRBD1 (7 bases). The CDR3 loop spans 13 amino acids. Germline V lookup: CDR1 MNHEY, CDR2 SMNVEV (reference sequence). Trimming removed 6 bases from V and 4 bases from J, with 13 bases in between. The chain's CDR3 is CASSGQGGYEQYV. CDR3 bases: TGTGCCAGCAGCGGGCAGGGGGGTTACGAGCAGTACGTC.

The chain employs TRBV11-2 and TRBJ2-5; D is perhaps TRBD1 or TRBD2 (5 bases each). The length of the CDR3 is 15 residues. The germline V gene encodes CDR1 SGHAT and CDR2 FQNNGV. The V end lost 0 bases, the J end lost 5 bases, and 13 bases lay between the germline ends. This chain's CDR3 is CASSLEAVQGETQYF. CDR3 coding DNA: TGTGCCAGCAGCTTAGAAGCGGTCCAGGGTGAGACCCAGTACTTC.

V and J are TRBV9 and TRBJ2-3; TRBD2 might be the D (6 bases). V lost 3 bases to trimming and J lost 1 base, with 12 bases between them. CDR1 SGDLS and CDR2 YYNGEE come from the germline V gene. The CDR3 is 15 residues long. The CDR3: CASSDRDSRTDTQYF. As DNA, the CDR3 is TGTGCCAGCAGCGACCGGGACTCTCGCACAGATACGCAGTATTTT.

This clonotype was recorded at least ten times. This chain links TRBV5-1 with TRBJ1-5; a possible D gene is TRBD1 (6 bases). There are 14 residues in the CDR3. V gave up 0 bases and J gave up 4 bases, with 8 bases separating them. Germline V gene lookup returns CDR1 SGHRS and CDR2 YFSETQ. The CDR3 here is CASSLVQGNQPQHF. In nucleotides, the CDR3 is TGCGCCAGCAGCTTGGTACAGGGAAATCAGCCCCAGCATTTT.

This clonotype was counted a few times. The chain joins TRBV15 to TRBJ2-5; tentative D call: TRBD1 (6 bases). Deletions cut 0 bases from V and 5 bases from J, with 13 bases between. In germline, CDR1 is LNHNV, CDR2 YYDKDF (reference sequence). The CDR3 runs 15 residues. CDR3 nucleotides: TGTGCCACCAGCAGAGACCGAGGGACATCCGAGACCCAGTACTTC. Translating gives CATSRDRGTSETQYF. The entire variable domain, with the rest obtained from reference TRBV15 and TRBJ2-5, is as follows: DAMVIQNPRYQVTQFGKPVTLSCSQTLNHNVMYWYQQKSSQAPKLLFHYYDKDFNNEADTPDNFQSRRPNTSFCFLDIRSPGLGDTAMYLCATSRDRGTSETQYFGPGTRLLVL.

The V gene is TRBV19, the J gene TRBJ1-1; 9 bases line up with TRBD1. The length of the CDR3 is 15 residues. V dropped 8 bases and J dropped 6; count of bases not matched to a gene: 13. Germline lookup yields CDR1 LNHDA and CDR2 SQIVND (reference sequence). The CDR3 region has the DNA TGTGCCAGTTCCCCGGCCCCACAGGGGGCCGCTGAAGCTTTCTTT. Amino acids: CASSPAPQGAAEAFF.

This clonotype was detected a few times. The CDR3 nucleotides are TGTGCCAGCAGCTTAGACGGGGCCGGGGAGCTGTTTTTT. Translated, it gives CASSLDGAGELFF. The V and J genes are TRBV7-6 and TRBJ2-2; TRBD2 might be the D (5 bases). This CDR3 is built from 13 residues. V was trimmed by 1 base and J by 6 bases, leaving 6 bases between them. CDR1 SGHVS and CDR2 FNYEAQ come from the germline V gene.

The CDR3 sequence is CSARGYSNYGYTF. Written as DNA, the CDR3 is TGCAGTGCTAGGGGATACAGCAACTATGGCTACACCTTC. The J gene is TRBJ1-2, the V gene TRBV20-1, with D hard to call. This CDR3 is 13 amino acids long. V gave up 3 bases and J gave up 2 bases, with 10 bases separating them. Germline values: CDR1 DFQATT, CDR2 SNEGSKA (reference sequence).

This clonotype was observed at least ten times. The CDR3 is CASSLVAGLNTEAFF. CDR3 DNA sequence: TGTGCCAGCAGCTTAGTTGCGGGGCTGAACACTGAAGCTTTCTTT. The V call is TRBV7-9, the J call TRBJ1-1; D might be TRBD1 (5 bases). The CDR3 runs 15 residues. Germline CDR1 is SEHNR and CDR2 is FQNEAQ (reference sequence). V lost 1 base and J lost 0, with 9 bases in between. The full variable domain, in which reference TRBV7-9 and TRBJ1-1 provide the parts outside the CDR3, is DTGVSQNPRHKITKRGQNVTFRCDPISEHNRLYWYRQTLGQGPEFLTYFQNEAQLEKSRLLSDRFSAERPKGSFSTLEIQRTEQGDSAMYLCASSLVAGLNTEAFFGQGTRLTVV.

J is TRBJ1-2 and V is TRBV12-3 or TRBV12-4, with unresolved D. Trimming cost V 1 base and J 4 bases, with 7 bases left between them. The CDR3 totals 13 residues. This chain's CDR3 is CASSLGQFYGYTF. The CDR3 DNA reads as TGTGCCAGCAGTTTAGGTCAGTTCTATGGCTACACCTTC.

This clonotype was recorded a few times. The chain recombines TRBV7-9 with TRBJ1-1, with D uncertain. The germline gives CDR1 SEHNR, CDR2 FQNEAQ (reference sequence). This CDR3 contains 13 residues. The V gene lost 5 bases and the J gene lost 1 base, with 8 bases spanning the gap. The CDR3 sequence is CASSVYKNTEAFF. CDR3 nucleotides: TGTGCCAGCAGCGTTTACAAGAACACTGAAGCTTTCTTT.

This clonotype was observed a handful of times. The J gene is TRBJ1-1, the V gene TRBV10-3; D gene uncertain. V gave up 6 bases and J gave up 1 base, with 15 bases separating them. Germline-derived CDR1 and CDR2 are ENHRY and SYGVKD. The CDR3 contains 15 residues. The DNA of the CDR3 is TGTGCCATCAGCATATCCAGGACTGGGAACACTGAAGCTTTCTTT. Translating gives CAISISRTGNTEAFF.

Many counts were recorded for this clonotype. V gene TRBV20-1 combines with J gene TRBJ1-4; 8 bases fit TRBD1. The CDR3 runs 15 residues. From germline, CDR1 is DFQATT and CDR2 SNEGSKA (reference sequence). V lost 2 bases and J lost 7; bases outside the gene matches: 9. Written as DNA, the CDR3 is TGCAGTGCTAGACCCAGGGGGCAGCTTGGTGAAAAACTGTTTTTT. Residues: CSARPRGQLGEKLFF.

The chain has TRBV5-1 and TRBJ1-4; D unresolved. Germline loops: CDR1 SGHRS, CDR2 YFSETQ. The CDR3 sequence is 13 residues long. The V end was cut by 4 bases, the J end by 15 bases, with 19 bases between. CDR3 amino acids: CASSPVGPGWVFF. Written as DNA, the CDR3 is TGCGCCAGCAGCCCGGTCGGGCCGGGATGGGTGTTTTTT.

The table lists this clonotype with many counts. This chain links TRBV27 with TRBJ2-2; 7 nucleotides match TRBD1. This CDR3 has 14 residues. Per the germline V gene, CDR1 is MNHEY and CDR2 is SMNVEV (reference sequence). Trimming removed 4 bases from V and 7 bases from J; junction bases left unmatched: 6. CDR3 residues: CASSSTGVFGELFF. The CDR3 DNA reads TGTGCCAGCAGTTCTACAGGGGTTTTCGGGGAGCTGTTTTTT.

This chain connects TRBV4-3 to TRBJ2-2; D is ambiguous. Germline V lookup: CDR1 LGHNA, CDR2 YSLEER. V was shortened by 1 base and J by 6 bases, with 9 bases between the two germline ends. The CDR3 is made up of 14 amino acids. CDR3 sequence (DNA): TGCGCCAGCAGCCAAGTCCGAGAGGCCGGGGAGCTGTTTTTT. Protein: CASSQVREAGELFF.

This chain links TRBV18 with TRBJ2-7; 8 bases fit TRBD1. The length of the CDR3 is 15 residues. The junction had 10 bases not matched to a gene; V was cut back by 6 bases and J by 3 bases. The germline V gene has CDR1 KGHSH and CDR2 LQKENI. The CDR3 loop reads CASSRRTGPFYEQYF. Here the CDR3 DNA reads TGTGCCAGCTCCCGCCGGACAGGGCCTTTCTACGAGCAGTACTTC.

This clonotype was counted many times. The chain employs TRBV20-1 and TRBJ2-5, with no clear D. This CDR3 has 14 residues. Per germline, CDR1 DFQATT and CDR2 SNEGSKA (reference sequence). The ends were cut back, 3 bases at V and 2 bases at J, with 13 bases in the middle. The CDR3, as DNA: TGCAGTGCTAGTGGCCAGATCACTCAAGAGACCCAGTACTTC. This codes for CSASGQITQETQYF.

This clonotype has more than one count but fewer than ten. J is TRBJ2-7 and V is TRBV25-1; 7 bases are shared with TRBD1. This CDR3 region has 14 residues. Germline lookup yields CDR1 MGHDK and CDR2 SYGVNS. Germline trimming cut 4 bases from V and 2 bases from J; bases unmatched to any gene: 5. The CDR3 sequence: CASSGDSRAYEQYF. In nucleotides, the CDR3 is TGTGCCAGCAGTGGGGACAGTAGAGCCTACGAGCAGTACTTC.

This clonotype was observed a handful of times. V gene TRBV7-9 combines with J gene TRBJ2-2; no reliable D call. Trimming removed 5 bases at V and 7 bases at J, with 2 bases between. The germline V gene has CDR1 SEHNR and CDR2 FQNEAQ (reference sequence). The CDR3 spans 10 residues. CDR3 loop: CASSRGELFF. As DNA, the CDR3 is TGTGCCAGCAGCCGCGGGGAGCTGTTTTTT.